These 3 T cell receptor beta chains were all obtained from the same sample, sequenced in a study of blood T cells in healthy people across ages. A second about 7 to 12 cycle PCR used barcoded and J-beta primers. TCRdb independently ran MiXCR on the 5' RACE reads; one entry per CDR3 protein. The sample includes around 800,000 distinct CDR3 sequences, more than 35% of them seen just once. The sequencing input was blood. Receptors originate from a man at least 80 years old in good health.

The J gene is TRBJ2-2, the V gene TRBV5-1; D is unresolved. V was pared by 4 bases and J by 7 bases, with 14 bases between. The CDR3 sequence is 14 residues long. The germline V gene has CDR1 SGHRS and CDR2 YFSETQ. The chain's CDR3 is CASSRPDRSGELFF. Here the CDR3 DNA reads TGCGCCAGCAGCCGCCCCGATCGCAGCGGGGAGCTGTTTTTT.

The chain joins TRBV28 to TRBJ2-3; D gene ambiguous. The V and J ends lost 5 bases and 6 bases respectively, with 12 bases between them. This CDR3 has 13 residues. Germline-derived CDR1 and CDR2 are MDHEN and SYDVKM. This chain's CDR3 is CASSGRPKDTQYF. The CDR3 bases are TGTGCCAGCAGTGGCCGCCCTAAGGATACGCAGTATTTT.

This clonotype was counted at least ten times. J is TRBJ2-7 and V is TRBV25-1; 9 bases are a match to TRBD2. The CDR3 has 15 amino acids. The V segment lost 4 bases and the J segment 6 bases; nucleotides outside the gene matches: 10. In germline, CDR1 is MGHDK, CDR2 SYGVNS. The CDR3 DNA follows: TGTGCCAGCAGTGGGAGGAGCGGGAGGAACGCCGAGCAGTACTTC. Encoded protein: CASSGRSGRNAEQYF.